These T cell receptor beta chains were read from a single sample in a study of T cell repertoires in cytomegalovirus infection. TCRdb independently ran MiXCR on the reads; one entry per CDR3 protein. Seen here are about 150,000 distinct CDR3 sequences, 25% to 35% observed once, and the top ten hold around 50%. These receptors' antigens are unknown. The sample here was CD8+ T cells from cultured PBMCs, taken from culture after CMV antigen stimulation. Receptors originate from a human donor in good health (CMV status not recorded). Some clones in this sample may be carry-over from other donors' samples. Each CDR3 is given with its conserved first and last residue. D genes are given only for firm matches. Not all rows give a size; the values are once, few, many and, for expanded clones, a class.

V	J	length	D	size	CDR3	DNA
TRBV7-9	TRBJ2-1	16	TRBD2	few	CASSLVGGVSYNEQFF	TGTGCCAGCAGCTTAGTTGGGGGGGTCTCCTACAATGAGCAGTTCTTC
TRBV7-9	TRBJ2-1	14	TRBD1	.	CASSRGTGGPGQFF	TGTGCCAGCAGCCGCGGGACAGGGGGCCCCGGGCAGTTCTTC
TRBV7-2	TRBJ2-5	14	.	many	CASSPLWGSETQYF	TGTGCCAGCAGCCCTCTATGGGGTTCGGAGACCCAGTACTTC
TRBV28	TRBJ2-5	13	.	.	CASSFSVRETQYF	TGTGCCAGCAGTTTTTCAGTGAGGGAGACCCAGTACTTC
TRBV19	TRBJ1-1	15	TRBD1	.	CASSLGTAMNTEAFF	TGTGCCAGTAGTCTCGGGACAGCTATGAACACTGAAGCTTTCTTT
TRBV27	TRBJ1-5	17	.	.	CASSPNSPGLLSQPQHF	TGTGCCAGCAGCCCGAATAGTCCGGGCCTACTAAGTCAGCCCCAGCATTTT
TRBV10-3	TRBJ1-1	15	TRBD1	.	CAISDDREVNTEAFF	TGTGCCATCAGTGACGACAGGGAGGTTAACACTGAAGCTTTCTTT
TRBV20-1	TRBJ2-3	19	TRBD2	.	CSARDLGLAGGKSPDTQYF	TGCAGTGCTAGAGATTTAGGCCTAGCGGGGGGGAAATCCCCAGATACGCAGTATTTT
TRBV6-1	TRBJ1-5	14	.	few	CASSFRGPNQPQHF	TGTGCCAGCAGTTTTCGAGGGCCAAATCAGCCCCAGCATTTT
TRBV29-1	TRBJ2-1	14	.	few	CSVQSTSSYNEQFF	TGCAGCGTACAATCGACCAGCTCCTACAATGAGCAGTTCTTC
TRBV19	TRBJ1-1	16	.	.	CASSIDPDTVNTEAFF	TGTGCCAGTAGTATAGACCCCGACACTGTGAACACTGAAGCTTTCTTT
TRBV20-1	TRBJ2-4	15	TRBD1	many	CSASAPGQGPNIQYF	TGCAGTGCTAGCGCCCCGGGACAGGGGCCAAACATTCAGTACTTC
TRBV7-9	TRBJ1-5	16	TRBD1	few	CASSPDRGGSNQPQHF	TGTGCCAGCAGCCCGGACAGGGGTGGGAGCAATCAGCCCCAGCATTTT
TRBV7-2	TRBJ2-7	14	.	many	CASSLSGASYEQYF	TGTGCCAGCAGCTTATCGGGGGCCTCCTACGAGCAGTACTTC
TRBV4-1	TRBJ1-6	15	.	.	CASSQAPGQNSPLHF	TGCGCCAGCAGCCAGGCCCCGGGTCAGAATTCACCCCTCCACTTT
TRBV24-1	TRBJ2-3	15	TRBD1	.	CATSEYRGQGDTQYF	TGTGCCACCAGCGAGTACAGGGGGCAGGGAGATACGCAGTATTTT